This passage covers 15 T cell receptor beta chains from one sample sequenced in a study of human T cells and chemical hapten exposure. Treatment in this sample: therapeutic diphenylcyclopropenone sensitization with weekly scalp DPC. Each cDNA molecule in the library carried unique molecular identifiers. TCRdb reprocessed the reads via MiXCR and lists one record per CDR3 protein. The data hold 450 to 600 distinct CDR3 sequences, with 45% to 65% observed a single time. Here the sequenced sample was whole blood, taken before DPC sensitization or 2, 6, or about 24 weeks after (not recorded which). The receptors were gathered from an adult with alopecia areata. Some clones in this sample may be carry-over from other donors' samples. This table probably holds off-target reads from a library built for another chain.

V usage is TRBV6-4 and J usage is TRBJ1-2; D ambiguous. This CDR3 is 13 amino acids long. V was clipped by 4 bases and J by 2 bases, with 8 bases between them. In germline, CDR1 is MRHNA, CDR2 SNTAGT. The CDR3 loop is CASSGDGNYGYTF. CDR3 coding DNA: TGTGCCAGCAGTGGAGACGGAAACTATGGCTACACCTTC.

The CDR3: CASSTVYSNQPQHF. The CDR3 DNA reads TGTGCCAGCTCGACAGTCTATAGCAATCAGCCCCAGCATTTT. The chain carries TRBV18 and TRBJ1-5; a weak D match, TRBD1 (5 bases). CDR3 length: 14 residues. Per germline, CDR1 KGHSH and CDR2 LQKENI. V lost 6 bases and J lost 0, with 9 bases in between.

This clonotype has just one count. V gene TRBV6-2 or TRBV6-3 combines with J gene TRBJ2-3; D is undetermined. V lost 1 base and J lost 6, with 2 bases in between. Germline loops: CDR1 MNHEY, CDR2 SVGEGT. This CDR3 spans 11 amino acids. CDR3 in DNA: TGTGCCAGCAGTTACTTGGATACGCAGTATTTT. Translated, it gives CASSYLDTQYF.

The chain has TRBV7-2 and TRBJ2-2; TRBD2 matches 8 bases. J was trimmed by 4 bases and V by 5 bases; bases with no gene match: 12. Germline loops: CDR1 SGHTA, CDR2 FQGNSA. The CDR3 has 17 amino acids. The DNA for the CDR3 is TGTGCCAGCAGCCCCCTAAGAGCGGGGGTGGGCACCGGGGAGCTGTTTTTT. This sequence encodes CASSPLRAGVGTGELFF.

The gene calls are TRBV9 and TRBJ2-7; D unresolved. Germline V lookup: CDR1 SGDLS, CDR2 YYNGEE. This CDR3 spans 13 amino acids. With 0 bases removed from V and 1 base from J, the gap between germline ends came to 5 bases. CDR3 region: CASSVGVSYEQYF. The DNA for the CDR3 is TGTGCCAGCAGCGTAGGGGTTTCCTACGAGCAGTACTTC.

This sequence joins TRBV27 and TRBJ2-2; 12 bases line up with TRBD1. After removal of 5 bases from V and 8 bases from J, the junction contained 9 bases not matched to a gene. There are 16 residues in the CDR3. CDR1 and CDR2 (germline): MNHEY, SMNVEV (reference sequence). The CDR3 here is CASSMLGTGGPGELFF. The CDR3 DNA is TGTGCCAGCAGTATGCTCGGGACAGGGGGCCCAGGGGAGCTGTTTTTT.

This clonotype was seen more than once but under ten times. The rearrangement joins TRBV2 to TRBJ1-2; D not certain. The CDR3 sequence is 14 residues long. The V gene's germline CDR1 is SNHLY and CDR2 FYNNEI. V lost 8 bases, J lost 1 base, and 14 bases lay in between. CDR3: CASARRQLNYGYTF. DNA for the CDR3: TGTGCCAGCGCCCGTCGCCAGCTTAACTATGGCTACACCTTC. Filled out from reference TRBV2 and TRBJ1-2, the complete variable domain reads EPEVTQTPSHQVTQMGQEVILRCVPISNHLYFYWYRQILGQKVEFLVSFYNNEISEKSEIFDDQFSVERPDGSNFTLKIRSTKLEDSAMYFCASARRQLNYGYTFGSGTRLTVV.

This chain links TRBV14 with TRBJ2-2; D gene unclear. CDR1 SGHDN and CDR2 FVKESK come from the germline V gene. The CDR3 is 14 residues long. Trimming pared 1 base from V and 4 bases from J, leaving 7 bases between. The CDR3 protein is CASSQALVTGELFF. In DNA, the CDR3 is TGTGCCAGCAGCCAAGCTCTTGTCACCGGGGAGCTGTTTTTT.

The gene calls are TRBV21-1 and TRBJ2-7; the table gives TRBD2 as D, unverified against the DNA. TRBV21-1 is a pseudogene locus. CDR3 size: 16 residues. CDR3 loop: CASSKDPRGSSYEQYF. In DNA, the CDR3 is TGTGCCAGCAGCAAAGACCCTCGGGGTAGCTCCTACGAGCAGTACTTC.

This clonotype was detected once. This rearrangement joins TRBV27 to TRBJ2-7; 7 bases line up with TRBD2. Trimming took 6 bases from V and 10 from J; bases not matched to a gene: 12. The CDR3 runs 13 residues. Looked up from germline, CDR1 is MNHEY and CDR2 is SMNVEV (reference sequence). The CDR3 DNA sequence: TGTGCCAGCAGCCATATTGGGGGGGTTAGCCAGTACTTC. It is translated as CASSHIGGVSQYF.

The V gene is TRBV29-1, the J gene TRBJ2-2; a possible D gene is TRBD1 (7 bases). The CDR3 loop spans 13 amino acids. From germline, CDR1 is SQVTM and CDR2 ANQGSEA. Trimming stripped 7 bases from V and 2 bases from J, with 11 bases between. CDR3 region: CSAGDSNTGELFF. For the CDR3, the DNA is TGCAGCGCGGGGGACAGTAACACCGGGGAGCTGTTTTTT.

This clonotype was seen a single time. A junction end diverges from the germline sequence, so it may reflect a read error. V and J are TRBV5-1 and TRBJ2-2; TRBD1 might be the D (5 bases). This CDR3 region has 16 residues. CDR1 and CDR2 from the germline V gene are SGHRS and YFSETQ. The CDR3 here is CASSFVFSGNAGELFF. CDR3 in DNA: TGCGCCAGCAGCTTTGTATTCTCAGGGAACGCCGGGGAGCTGTTTTTT. Drawing the rest from reference TRBV5-1 and TRBJ2-2, the complete variable domain is KAGVTQTPRYLIKTRGQQVTLSCSPISGHRSVSWYQQTPGQGLQFLFEYFSETQRNKGNFPGRFSGRQFSNSRSEMNVSTLELGDSALYLCASSFVFSGNAGELFFGEGSRLTVL.

The V gene is TRBV7-2, the J gene TRBJ1-3; no clear D gene. CDR3 length: 14 amino acids. Trimming took off 1 base at V and 1 base at J, with 5 bases between the two ends. The germline CDR1 and CDR2 sequences are SGHTA and FQGNSA. CDR3 nucleotides: TGTGCCAGCAGCTTAGGAGTGTCTGGAAACACCATATATTTT. Protein product: CASSLGVSGNTIYF.

This clonotype was detected only a few times. The V gene is TRBV11-1, the J gene TRBJ2-3, with TRBD2 matching 7 bases. J gave up 6 bases and V 3 bases, and 9 bases lay outside the gene matches. The CDR3 is 15 residues long. Per the germline V gene, CDR1 is SGHAT and CDR2 is FQDESV (reference sequence). CDR3 residues: CASSFWEGLEDTQYF. The CDR3 DNA follows: TGTGCCAGCAGCTTCTGGGAGGGTCTAGAGGATACGCAGTATTTT.

This clonotype was counted a single time. The J gene is TRBJ2-3, the V gene TRBV20-1, with a weak D call TRBD2 (5 bases). V lost 0 bases, J lost 3 bases, and 10 bases lay in between. CDR3 length: 14 residues. Germline-derived CDR1 and CDR2 are DFQATT and SNEGSKA (reference sequence). CDR3 amino acids: CSAREGSRTDTQYF. As DNA, the CDR3 is TGCAGTGCTAGAGAGGGGAGCAGGACAGATACGCAGTATTTT.